The rows below give T cell receptor beta chains drawn from one sample of a study of blood T cell repertoires in COVID-19. TCRdb's table, derived via immunoSEQ multiplex PCR, lists solely in-frame clones and lacks some. The data contain 50,000 to 65,000 clones, 80% to 90% of them singletons. Sequencing used peripheral blood. These TCRs come from a woman between 55 and 75 years old with acute or convalescent COVID-19. The CDR3 runs from the conserved cysteine through the conserved F or W. D genes are given only for firm matches. Size is stated for part of the rows, as once, few or many counts, or as a class when the clone is expanded.

D: -
V: TRBV9
J: TRBJ1-6
size: -
CDR3: CASRDGSAVNSPLHF
DNA: TGTGCCAGCCGCGACGGGTCGGCAGTAAACTCACCCCTCCACTTT

D: TRBD1
V: TRBV5-4
J: TRBJ1-6
size: -
CDR3: CASRPTGRNSPLHF
DNA: TGTGCCAGCAGACCGACAGGGCGTAATTCACCCCTCCACTTT

D: TRBD1
V: TRBV6-5
J: TRBJ2-2
size: -
CDR3: CASSSPGTGDTGELFF
DNA: TGTGCCAGCAGTTCTCCTGGGACAGGGGACACCGGGGAGCTGTTTTTT

D: -
V: TRBV2
J: TRBJ1-5
size: -
CDR3: CASSEMGQAQHF
DNA: TGTGCCAGCAGTGAAATGGGACAAGCCCAGCATTTT

D: TRBD1
V: TRBV28
J: TRBJ1-5
size: -
CDR3: CATEDRVHQPQHF
DNA: TGTGCCACCGAAGACAGGGTACATCAGCCCCAGCATTTT

D: TRBD2
V: TRBV3-1/TRBV3-2
J: TRBJ2-1
size: -
CDR3: CASSQTPGGGNEQFF
DNA: TGTGCCAGCAGCCAAACACCGGGAGGGGGGAATGAGCAGTTCTTC

D: -
V: TRBV7-9
J: TRBJ1-4
size: -
CDR3: CASSPGGGKEKLFF
DNA: TGTGCCAGCAGCCCCGGGGGAGGGAAGGAAAAACTGTTTTTT

D: -
V: TRBV6-5
J: TRBJ2-7
size: -
CDR3: CASDRSRSEQYF
DNA: TGTGCCAGCGACAGGTCACGTAGCGAGCAGTACTTC

D: -
V: TRBV6-6
J: TRBJ1-5
size: few
CDR3: CATRQENQPQHF
DNA: TGTGCCACCAGACAGGAAAATCAGCCCCAGCATTTT

D: TRBD2
V: TRBV6-5
J: TRBJ2-5
size: -
CDR3: CASNQGLVQETQYF
DNA: TGTGCCAGCAACCAGGGACTAGTACAAGAGACCCAGTACTTC

D: -
V: TRBV12-3/TRBV12-4
J: TRBJ1-1
size: -
CDR3: CASSPQGRTEAFF
DNA: TGTGCCAGCAGTCCACAGGGTAGGACTGAAGCTTTCTTT

D: TRBD2
V: TRBV7-6
J: TRBJ2-3
size: -
CDR3: CASSLAGSGGGDTQYF
DNA: TGTGCCAGCAGCTTAGCCGGTAGCGGGGGGGGAGATACGCAGTATTTT

D: -
V: TRBV28
J: TRBJ1-6
size: -
CDR3: CASSLPPQGVNSPLHF
DNA: TGTGCCAGCAGTTTGCCTCCCCAGGGCGTTAATTCACCCCTCCACTTT

D: -
V: TRBV30
J: TRBJ2-7
size: -
CDR3: CAWSESSYEQYF
DNA: TGTGCCTGGAGCGAGAGCTCCTACGAGCAGTACTTC

D: TRBD1
V: TRBV19
J: TRBJ1-6
size: -
CDR3: CASRIRQGASYSPLHF
DNA: TGTGCCAGTAGGATTAGACAGGGGGCATCATATTCACCCCTCCACTTT

D: -
V: TRBV18
J: TRBJ1-2
size: once
CDR3: CASSPGTGPNYGYTF
DNA: TGTGCCAGCTCACCAGGCACAGGACCTAACTATGGCTACACCTTC

D: -
V: TRBV4-1
J: TRBJ1-2
size: -
CDR3: CASSQVRYGYTF
DNA: TGCGCCAGCAGCCAAGTTAGATATGGCTACACCTTC

D: TRBD2
V: TRBV5-1
J: TRBJ2-5
size: -
CDR3: CASSIWGGAETQYF
DNA: TGCGCCAGCAGCATCTGGGGGGGAGCAGAGACCCAGTACTTC

D: -
V: TRBV6-5
J: TRBJ2-1
size: once
CDR3: CASSYSGAVYNEQFF
DNA: TGTGCCAGCAGTTACTCGGGGGCAGTTTACAATGAGCAGTTCTTC

D: TRBD1
V: TRBV7-9
J: TRBJ2-1
size: -
CDR3: CASSGDRGRWDEQFF
DNA: TGTGCCAGCAGCGGCGACAGGGGCCGTTGGGATGAGCAGTTCTTC

D: -
V: TRBV2
J: TRBJ2-5
size: -
CDR3: CASSERFRTQYF
DNA: TGTGCCAGCAGCGAGAGGTTTCGGACCCAGTACTTC

D: TRBD1
V: TRBV19
J: TRBJ2-1
size: -
CDR3: CASRTGGSYNEQFF
DNA: TGTGCCAGTAGGACAGGGGGCTCCTACAATGAGCAGTTCTTC

D: TRBD1
V: TRBV29-1
J: TRBJ2-3
size: once
CDR3: CSVYDRDTDTQYF
DNA: TGCAGCGTCTACGACAGGGACACAGATACGCAGTATTTT

D: -
V: TRBV14
J: TRBJ1-3
size: -
CDR3: CASSQQVSSGNTIYF
DNA: TGTGCCAGCAGCCAACAGGTCTCCTCTGGAAACACCATATATTTT

D: TRBD1
V: TRBV14
J: TRBJ1-4
size: -
CDR3: CASSQDRGQGPEKLFF
DNA: TGTGCCAGCAGCCAAGATCGGGGACAGGGTCCGGAAAAACTGTTTTTT

D: -
V: TRBV3-1/TRBV3-2
J: TRBJ1-2
size: -
CDR3: CASSQEADGYTF
DNA: TGTGCCAGCAGCCAAGAGGCAGATGGCTACACCTTC

D: -
V: TRBV6-5
J: TRBJ1-1
size: -
CDR3: CASSTGTEAFF
DNA: TGTGCCAGCAGTACAGGGACTGAAGCTTTCTTT

D: TRBD1
V: TRBV28
J: TRBJ1-2
size: -
CDR3: CASSIDRDSYGYTF
DNA: TGTGCCAGCAGTATCGATCGGGACAGCTATGGCTACACCTTC

D: -
V: TRBV29-1
J: TRBJ1-1
size: few
CDR3: CSVEEWGLTEAFF
DNA: TGCAGCGTTGAAGAATGGGGGCTCACTGAAGCTTTCTTT

D: TRBD1
V: TRBV3-1/TRBV3-2
J: TRBJ2-7
size: once
CDR3: CASSQGTGGEQYF
DNA: TGTGCCAGCAGCCAAGGGACAGGAGGCGAGCAGTACTTC

D: TRBD2
V: TRBV3-1/TRBV3-2
J: TRBJ2-3
size: -
CDR3: CASEGLAGDTQYF
DNA: TGTGCCTCTGAGGGACTAGCGGGAGATACGCAGTATTTT

D: TRBD1
V: TRBV19
J: TRBJ1-6
size: -
CDR3: CASRRQGLSPLHF
DNA: TGTGCCAGTCGCCGACAGGGTTTATCACCCCTCCACTTT

D: TRBD1
V: TRBV19
J: TRBJ2-3
size: -
CDR3: CASSIGTGYTDTQYF
DNA: TGTGCCAGTAGTATAGGGACAGGGTATACAGATACGCAGTATTTT

D: TRBD2
V: TRBV5-1
J: TRBJ2-2
size: -
CDR3: CASSLELAGGSNTGELFF
DNA: TGCGCCAGCAGCTTGGAGTTAGCGGGGGGTTCGAACACCGGGGAGCTGTTTTTT

D: TRBD1
V: TRBV28
J: TRBJ1-2
size: -
CDR3: CASSQSGQENYGYTF
DNA: TGTGCCAGCAGCCAATCCGGACAGGAGAACTATGGCTACACCTTC

D: TRBD2
V: TRBV7-8
J: TRBJ2-1
size: once
CDR3: CASSRGLAGGPRWNEQFF
DNA: TGTGCCAGCAGCCGTGGACTAGCGGGAGGGCCTCGATGGAATGAGCAGTTCTTC

D: -
V: TRBV7-8
J: TRBJ1-5
size: -
CDR3: CASSLIRGYSNQPQHF
DNA: TGTGCCAGCAGCTTAATCCGCGGGTATAGCAATCAGCCCCAGCATTTT

D: -
V: TRBV6-5
J: TRBJ2-7
size: -
CDR3: CASRPQGTGSYEQYF
DNA: TGTGCCAGCAGGCCACAGGGCACAGGGTCCTACGAGCAGTACTTC

D: -
V: TRBV7-9
J: TRBJ2-3
size: -
CDR3: CASSRSTDTQYF
DNA: TGTGCCAGCAGCCGTAGCACAGATACGCAGTATTTT

D: -
V: TRBV6-2/TRBV6-3
J: TRBJ2-7
size: -
CDR3: CASSYAGRSYEQYF
DNA: TGTGCCAGCAGTTACGCAGGGCGCTCCTACGAGCAGTACTTC

D: TRBD1
V: TRBV5-4
J: TRBJ2-5
size: -
CDR3: CASSLAQGAGETQYF
DNA: TGTGCCAGCAGCTTGGCACAGGGGGCCGGAGAGACCCAGTACTTC

D: -
V: TRBV5-1
J: TRBJ2-7
size: -
CDR3: CASSPSRSYEQYF
DNA: TGCGCCAGCAGCCCTAGCCGCTCCTACGAGCAGTACTTC